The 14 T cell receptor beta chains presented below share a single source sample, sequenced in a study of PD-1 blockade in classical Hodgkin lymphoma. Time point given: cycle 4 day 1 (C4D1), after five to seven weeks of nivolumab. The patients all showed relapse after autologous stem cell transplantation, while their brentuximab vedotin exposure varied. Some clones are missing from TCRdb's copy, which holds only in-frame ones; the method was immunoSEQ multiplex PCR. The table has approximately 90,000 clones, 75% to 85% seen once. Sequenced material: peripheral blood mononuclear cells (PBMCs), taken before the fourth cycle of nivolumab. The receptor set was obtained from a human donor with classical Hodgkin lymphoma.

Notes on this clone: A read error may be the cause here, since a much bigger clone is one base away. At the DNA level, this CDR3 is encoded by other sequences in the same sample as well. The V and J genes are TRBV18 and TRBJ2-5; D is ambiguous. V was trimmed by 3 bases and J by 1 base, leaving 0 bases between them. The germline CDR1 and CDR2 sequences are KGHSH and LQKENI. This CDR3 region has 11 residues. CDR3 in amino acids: CASSPQETQYF. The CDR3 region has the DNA TGTGCCAGCTCACCCCAAGAGACCCAGTACTTC. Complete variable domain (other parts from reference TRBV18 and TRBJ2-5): NAGVMQNPRHLVRRRGQEARLRCSPMKGHSHVYWYRQLPEEGLKFMVYLQKENIIDESGMPKERFSAEFPKEGPSILRIQQVVRGDSAAYFCASSPQETQYFGPGTRLLVL.

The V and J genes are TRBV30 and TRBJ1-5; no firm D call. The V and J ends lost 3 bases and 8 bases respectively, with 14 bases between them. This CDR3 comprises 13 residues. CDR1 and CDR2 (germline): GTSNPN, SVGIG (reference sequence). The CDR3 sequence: CAWSGRRTEPQHF. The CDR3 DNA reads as TGTGCCTGGAGCGGCCGCCGTACAGAGCCCCAGCATTTT.

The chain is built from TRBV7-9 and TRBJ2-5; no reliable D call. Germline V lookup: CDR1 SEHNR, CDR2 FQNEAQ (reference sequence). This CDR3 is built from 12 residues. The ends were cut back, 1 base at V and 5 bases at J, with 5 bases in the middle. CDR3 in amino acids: CASSLDVETQYF. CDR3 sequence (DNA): TGTGCCAGCAGCTTAGATGTCGAGACCCAGTACTTC.

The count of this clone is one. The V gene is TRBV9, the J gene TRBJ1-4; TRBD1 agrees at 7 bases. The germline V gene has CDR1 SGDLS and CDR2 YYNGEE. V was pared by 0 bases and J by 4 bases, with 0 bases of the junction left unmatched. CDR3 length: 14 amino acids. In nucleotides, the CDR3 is TGTGCCAGCAGCGTAGGGGACAGTAATGAAAAACTGTTTTTT. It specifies CASSVGDSNEKLFF. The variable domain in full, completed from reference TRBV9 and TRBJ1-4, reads DSGVTQTPKHLITATGQRVTLRCSPRSGDLSVYWYQQSLDQGLQFLIQYYNGEERAKGNILERFSAQQFPDLHSELNLSSLELGDSALYFCASSVGDSNEKLFFGSGTQLSVL.

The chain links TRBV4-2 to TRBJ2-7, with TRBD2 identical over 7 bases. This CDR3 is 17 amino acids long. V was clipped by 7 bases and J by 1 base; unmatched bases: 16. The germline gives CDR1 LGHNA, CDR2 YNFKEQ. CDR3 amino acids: CASTPLGRGDQSYEQYF. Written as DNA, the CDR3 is TGTGCCAGCACCCCATTGGGGAGGGGAGACCAATCCTACGAGCAGTACTTC.

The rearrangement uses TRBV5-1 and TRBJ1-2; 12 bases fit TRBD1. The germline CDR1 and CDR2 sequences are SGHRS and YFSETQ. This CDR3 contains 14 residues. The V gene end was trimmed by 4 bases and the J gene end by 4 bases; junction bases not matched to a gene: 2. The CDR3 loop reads CASSLGQGAYGYTF. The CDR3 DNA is TGCGCCAGCAGCCTGGGACAGGGGGCCTATGGCTACACCTTC.

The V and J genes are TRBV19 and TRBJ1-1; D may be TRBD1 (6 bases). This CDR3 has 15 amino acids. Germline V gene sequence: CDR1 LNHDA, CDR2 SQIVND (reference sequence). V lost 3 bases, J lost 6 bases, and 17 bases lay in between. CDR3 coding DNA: TGTGCCAGTAGTATGTCGGACAACAGGGTCGCTGAAGCTTTCTTT. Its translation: CASSMSDNRVAEAFF.

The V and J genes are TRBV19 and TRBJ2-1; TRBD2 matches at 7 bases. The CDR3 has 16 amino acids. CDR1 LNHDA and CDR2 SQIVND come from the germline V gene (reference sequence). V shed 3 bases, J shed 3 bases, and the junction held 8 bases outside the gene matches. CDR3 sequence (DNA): TGTGCCAGTAGTATGCGCCTAGCGGTTATCTACAATGAGCAGTTCTTC. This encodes CASSMRLAVIYNEQFF.

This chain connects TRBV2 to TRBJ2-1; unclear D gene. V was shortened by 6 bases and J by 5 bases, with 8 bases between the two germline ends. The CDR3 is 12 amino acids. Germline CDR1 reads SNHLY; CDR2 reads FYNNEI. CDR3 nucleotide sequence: TGTGCCAGCAGCCTCACAGACAATGAGCAGTTCTTC. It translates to CASSLTDNEQFF.

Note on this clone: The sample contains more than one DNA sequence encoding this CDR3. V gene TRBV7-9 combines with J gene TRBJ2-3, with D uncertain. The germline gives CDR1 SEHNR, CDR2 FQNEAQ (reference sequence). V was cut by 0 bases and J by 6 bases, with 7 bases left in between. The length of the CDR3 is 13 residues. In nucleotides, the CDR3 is TGTGCCAGCAGCTTAGCGGGCGCGGATACGCAGTATTTT. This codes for CASSLAGADTQYF.

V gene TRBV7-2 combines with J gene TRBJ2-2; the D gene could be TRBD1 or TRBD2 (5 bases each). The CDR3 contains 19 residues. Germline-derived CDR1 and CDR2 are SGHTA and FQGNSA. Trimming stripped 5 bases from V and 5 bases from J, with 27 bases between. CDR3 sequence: CASSDSYPRGPGGTGELFF. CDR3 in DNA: TGTGCCAGCAGCGACTCATACCCCCGGGGACCCGGTGGGACCGGGGAGCTGTTTTTT.

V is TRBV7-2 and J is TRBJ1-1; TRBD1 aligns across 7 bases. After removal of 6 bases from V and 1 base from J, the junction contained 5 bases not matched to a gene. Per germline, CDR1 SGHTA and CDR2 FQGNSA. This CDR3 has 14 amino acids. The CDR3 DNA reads TGTGCCAGCAGTCCCAGGGGGACGAACACTGAAGCTTTCTTT. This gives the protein CASSPRGTNTEAFF.

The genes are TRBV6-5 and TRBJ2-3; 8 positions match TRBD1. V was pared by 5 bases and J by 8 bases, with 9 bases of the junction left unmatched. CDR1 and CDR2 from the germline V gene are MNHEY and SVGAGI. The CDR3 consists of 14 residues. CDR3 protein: CASSGVIQGGTQYF. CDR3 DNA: TGTGCCAGCAGTGGAGTTATACAGGGGGGTACGCAGTATTTT.

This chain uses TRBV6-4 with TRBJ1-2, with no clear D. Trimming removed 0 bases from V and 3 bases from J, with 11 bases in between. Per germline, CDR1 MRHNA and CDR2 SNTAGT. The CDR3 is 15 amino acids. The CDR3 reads CASSDSGFGDYGYTF. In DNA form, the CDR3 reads TGTGCCAGCAGTGACTCGGGTTTTGGTGACTATGGCTACACCTTC.